This TCR beta chain was documented in a study of cytomegalovirus exposure and HLA in healthy donors. Study-level information: Unique TCRs numbering roughly 85 million, obtained from HLA-typed donors, made up an early data release. When 350 to 400 donors were genotyped, 81% of them were found to fall in the Caucasian-associated ancestry cluster. Findings and limits, study-wide: Most TCRs appeared rarely, but some public TCRs recurred in many donors. A later analysis found that most CMV-associated TCR beta chains appeared HLA-restricted.

Details on this clone: Antigen specificity is unknown.

Amplification used 60 Vbeta primers and 13 Jbeta primers. Generated by immunoSEQ multiplex PCR, the TCRdb table keeps only in-frame clones and is missing some. The sample holds 150,000 to 200,000 clones, roughly 85% seen once. The CDR3 has 15 amino acids. The V end was cut by 6 bases, the J end by 6 bases, with 20 bases between. Germline V gene data show CDR1 as SGDLS and CDR2 as YYNGEE. The genes are TRBV9 and TRBJ2-3; D is possibly TRBD2 (7 bases). The origin of this receptor is a man between 18 and 29 years old in good health and CMV-seropositive. Sequencing input: PBMCs. The CDR3 DNA follows: TGTGCCAGCACGGAGGGGGGGGCCAACATGGATACGCAGTATTTT. This codes for CASTEGGANMDTQYF.